This T cell receptor beta chain was documented in a study of technical replicates of blood from four donors. The length of the CDR3 is 13 residues. With 5 bases removed from V and 3 bases from J, the gap between germline ends came to 8 bases. Looked up from germline, CDR1 is LGHNT and CDR2 is FRNRAP. Profiled with immunoSEQ multiplex PCR; TCRdb holds only in-frame clones, not every one. Of around 67,000 clones detected, just under 97% appear once; the ten largest clones hold approximately 0.22%. The sequencing input was T cells isolated from PBMCs. The chain couples TRBV12-5 to TRBJ1-5; D might be TRBD1 (5 bases). This receptor was identified in a human donor in good health. In DNA form, the CDR3 reads TGTGCTAGTGGTCGACAGTTCAATCAGCCCCAGCATTTT. This gives the protein CASGRQFNQPQHF.